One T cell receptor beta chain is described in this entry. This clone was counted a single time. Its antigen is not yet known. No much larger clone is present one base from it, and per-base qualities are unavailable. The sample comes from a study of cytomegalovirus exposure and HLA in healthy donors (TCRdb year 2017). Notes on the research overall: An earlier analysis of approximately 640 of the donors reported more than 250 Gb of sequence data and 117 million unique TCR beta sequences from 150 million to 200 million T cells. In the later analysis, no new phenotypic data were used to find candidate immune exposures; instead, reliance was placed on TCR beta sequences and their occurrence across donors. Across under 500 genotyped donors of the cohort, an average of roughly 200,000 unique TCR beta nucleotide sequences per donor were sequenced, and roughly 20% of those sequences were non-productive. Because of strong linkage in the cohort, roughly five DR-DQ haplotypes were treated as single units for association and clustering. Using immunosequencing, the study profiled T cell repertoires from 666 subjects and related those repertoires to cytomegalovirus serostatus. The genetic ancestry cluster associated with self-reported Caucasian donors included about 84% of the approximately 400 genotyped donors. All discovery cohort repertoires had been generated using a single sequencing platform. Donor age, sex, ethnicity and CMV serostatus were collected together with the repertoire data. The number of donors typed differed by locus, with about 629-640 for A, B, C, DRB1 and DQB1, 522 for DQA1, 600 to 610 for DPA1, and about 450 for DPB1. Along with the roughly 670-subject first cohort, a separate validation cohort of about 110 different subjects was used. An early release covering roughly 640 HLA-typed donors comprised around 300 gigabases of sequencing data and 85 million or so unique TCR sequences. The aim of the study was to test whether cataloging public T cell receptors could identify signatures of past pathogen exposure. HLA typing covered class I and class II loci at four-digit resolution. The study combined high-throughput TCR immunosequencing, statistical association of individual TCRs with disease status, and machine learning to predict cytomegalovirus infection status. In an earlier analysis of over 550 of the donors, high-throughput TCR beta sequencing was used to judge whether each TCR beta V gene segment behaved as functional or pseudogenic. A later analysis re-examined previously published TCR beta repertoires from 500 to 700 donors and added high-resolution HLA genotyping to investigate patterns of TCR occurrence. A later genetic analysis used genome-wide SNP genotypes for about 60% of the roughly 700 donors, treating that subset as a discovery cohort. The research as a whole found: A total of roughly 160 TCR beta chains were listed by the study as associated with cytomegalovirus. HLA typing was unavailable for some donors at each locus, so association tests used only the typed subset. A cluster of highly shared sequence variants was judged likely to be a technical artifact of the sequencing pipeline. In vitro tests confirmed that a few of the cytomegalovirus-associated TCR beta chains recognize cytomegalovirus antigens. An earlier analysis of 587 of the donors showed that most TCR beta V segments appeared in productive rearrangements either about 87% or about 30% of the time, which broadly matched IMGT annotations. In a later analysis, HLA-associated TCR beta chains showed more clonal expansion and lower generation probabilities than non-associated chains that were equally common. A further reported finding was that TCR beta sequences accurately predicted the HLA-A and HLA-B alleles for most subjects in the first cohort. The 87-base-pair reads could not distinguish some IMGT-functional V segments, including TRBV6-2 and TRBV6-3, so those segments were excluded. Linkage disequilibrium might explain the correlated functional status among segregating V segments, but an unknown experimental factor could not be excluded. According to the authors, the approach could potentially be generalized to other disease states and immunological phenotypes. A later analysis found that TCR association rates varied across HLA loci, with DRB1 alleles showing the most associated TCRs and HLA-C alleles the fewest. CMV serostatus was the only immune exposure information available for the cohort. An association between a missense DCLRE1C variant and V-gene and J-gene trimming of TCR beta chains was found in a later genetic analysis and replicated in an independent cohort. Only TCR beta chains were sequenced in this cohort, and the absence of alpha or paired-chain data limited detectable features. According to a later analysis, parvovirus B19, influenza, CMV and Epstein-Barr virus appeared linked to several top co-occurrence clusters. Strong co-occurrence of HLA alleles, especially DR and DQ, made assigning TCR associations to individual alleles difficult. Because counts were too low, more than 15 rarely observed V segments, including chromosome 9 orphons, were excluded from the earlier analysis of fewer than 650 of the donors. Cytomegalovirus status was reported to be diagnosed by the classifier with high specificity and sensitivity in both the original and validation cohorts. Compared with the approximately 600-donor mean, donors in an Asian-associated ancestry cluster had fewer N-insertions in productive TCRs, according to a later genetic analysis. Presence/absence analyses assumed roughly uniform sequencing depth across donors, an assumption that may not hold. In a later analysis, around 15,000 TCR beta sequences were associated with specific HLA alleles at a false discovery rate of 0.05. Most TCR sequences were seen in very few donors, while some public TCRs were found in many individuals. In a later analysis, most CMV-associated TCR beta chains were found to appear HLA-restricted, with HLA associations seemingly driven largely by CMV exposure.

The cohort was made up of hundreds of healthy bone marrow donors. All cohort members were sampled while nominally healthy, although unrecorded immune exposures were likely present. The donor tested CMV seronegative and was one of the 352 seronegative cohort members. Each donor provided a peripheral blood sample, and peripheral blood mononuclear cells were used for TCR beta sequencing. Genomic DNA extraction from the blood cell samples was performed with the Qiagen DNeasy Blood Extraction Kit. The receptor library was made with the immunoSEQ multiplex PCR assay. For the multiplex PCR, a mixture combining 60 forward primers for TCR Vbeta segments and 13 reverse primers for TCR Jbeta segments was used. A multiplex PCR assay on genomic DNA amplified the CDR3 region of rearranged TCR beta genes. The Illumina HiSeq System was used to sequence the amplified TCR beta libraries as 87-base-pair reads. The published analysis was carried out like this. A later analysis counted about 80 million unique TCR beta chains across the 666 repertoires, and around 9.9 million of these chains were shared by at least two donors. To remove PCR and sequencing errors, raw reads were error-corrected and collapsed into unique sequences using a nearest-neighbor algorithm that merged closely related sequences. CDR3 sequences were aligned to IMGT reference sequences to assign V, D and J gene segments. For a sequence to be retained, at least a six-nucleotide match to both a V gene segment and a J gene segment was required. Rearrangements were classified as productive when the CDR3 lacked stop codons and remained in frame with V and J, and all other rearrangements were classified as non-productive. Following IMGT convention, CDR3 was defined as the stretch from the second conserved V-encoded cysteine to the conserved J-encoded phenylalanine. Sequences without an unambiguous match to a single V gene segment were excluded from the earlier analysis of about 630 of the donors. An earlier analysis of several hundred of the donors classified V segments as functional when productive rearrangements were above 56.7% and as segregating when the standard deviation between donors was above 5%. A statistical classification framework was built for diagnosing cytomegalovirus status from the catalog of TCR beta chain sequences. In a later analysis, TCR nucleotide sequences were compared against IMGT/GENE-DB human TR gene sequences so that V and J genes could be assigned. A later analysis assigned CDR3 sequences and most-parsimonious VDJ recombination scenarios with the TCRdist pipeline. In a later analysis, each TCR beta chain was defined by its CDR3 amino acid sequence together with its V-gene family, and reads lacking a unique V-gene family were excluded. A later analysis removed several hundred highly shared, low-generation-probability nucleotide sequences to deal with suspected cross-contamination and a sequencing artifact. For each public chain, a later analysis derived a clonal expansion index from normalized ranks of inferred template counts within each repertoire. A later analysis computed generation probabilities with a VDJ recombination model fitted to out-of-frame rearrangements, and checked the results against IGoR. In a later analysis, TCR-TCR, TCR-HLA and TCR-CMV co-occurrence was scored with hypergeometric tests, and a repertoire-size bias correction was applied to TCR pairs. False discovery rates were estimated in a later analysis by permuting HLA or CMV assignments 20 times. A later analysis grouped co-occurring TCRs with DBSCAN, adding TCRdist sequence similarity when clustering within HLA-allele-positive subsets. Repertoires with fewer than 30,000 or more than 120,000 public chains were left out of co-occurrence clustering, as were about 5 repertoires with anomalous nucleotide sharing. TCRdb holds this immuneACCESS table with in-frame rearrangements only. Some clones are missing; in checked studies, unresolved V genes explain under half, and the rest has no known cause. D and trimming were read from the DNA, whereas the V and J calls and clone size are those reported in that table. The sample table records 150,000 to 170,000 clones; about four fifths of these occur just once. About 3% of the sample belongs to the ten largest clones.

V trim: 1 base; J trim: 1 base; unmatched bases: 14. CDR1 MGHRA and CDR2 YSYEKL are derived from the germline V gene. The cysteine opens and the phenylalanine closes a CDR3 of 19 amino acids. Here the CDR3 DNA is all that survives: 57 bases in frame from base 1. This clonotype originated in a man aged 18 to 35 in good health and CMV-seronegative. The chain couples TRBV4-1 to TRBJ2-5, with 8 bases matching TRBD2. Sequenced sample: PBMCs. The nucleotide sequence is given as TGCGCCAGCAGCCAAGGTGTCAGCGGGGGCCCTAAAGTCCAAGAGACCCAGTACTTC. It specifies CASSQGVSGGPKVQETQYF.